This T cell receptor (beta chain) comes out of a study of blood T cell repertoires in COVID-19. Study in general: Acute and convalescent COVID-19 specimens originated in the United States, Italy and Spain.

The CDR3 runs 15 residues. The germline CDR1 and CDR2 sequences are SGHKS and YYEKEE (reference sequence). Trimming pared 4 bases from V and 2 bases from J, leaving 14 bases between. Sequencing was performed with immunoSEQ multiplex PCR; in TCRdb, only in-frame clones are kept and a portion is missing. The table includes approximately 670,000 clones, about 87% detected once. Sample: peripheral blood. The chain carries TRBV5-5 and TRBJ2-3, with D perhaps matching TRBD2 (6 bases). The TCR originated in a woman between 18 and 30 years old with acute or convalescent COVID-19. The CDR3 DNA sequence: TGTGCCAGCAGCCCCGGGACTCAAATCACAGATACGCAGTATTTT. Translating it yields CASSPGTQITDTQYF.